What follows are 32 T cell receptor beta chains derived from one specimen sequenced in a study of blood T cell repertoires in COVID-19. TCRdb's table, derived via immunoSEQ multiplex PCR, lists solely in-frame clones and lacks some. The data hold 130,000 to 150,000 clones, with over 80% observed a single time. Input material: peripheral blood. The receptors come from a woman in her forties or fifties with acute or convalescent COVID-19.

V gene TRBV10-3 combines with J gene TRBJ1-4, with unresolved D. Trimming left V 2 bases short and J 5 bases short, with 9 bases between. This CDR3 has 14 amino acids. Germline V gives CDR1 ENHRY, CDR2 SYGVKD. The CDR3 loop is CAISEPGSNEKLFF. The CDR3, as DNA: TGTGCCATCAGTGAGCCAGGCTCAAATGAAAAACTGTTTTTT.

The chain combines TRBV7-8 with TRBJ2-6, with TRBD1 matching 8 bases. This CDR3 is 20 amino acids long. V dropped 0 bases and J dropped 2; count of bases not matched to a gene: 12. Germline CDR1 SGHVS, CDR2 FQNEAQ. The CDR3 nucleotides read TGTGCCAGCAGCTTAGCCAGGACAGGGATTGGGGGTGCTGGGGCCAACGTCCTGACTTTC. As protein: CASSLARTGIGGAGANVLTF.

This chain uses TRBV6-1 with TRBJ2-2; D possibly corresponds to TRBD1 (6 bases). The germline V gene has CDR1 MNHNS and CDR2 SASEGT. The CDR3 is made up of 20 amino acids. Deletions cut 1 base from V and 0 bases from J, with 21 bases between. CDR3 DNA: TGTGCCAGCAGTGAAGGGGGAGCTACAGGGCCCCTACCGAACACCGGGGAGCTGTTTTTT. The encoded protein is CASSEGGATGPLPNTGELFF.

This clone was recorded once. The chain combines TRBV19 with TRBJ1-5, with D unclear. This CDR3 spans 16 amino acids. V gave up 0 bases and J gave up 5 bases, with 14 bases separating them. Germline CDR1 is LNHDA and CDR2 is SQIVND (reference sequence). The CDR3 DNA follows: TGTGCCAGTAGTATAGATCAAGGCGGAGGTTATCAGCCCCAGCATTTT. Protein sequence: CASSIDQGGGYQPQHF.

This chain connects TRBV9 to TRBJ2-3; the D is unclear. This CDR3 is 15 amino acids long. Trimming left V 0 bases short and J 3 bases short, with 11 bases between. CDR1 is SGDLS, CDR2 YYNGEE, per germline. As DNA, the CDR3 is TGTGCCAGCAGCGTAGGAGTAGTCGGTACAGATACGCAGTATTTT. Protein sequence: CASSVGVVGTDTQYF. Looking up the rest from reference TRBV9 and TRBJ2-3 gives the full variable domain: DSGVTQTPKHLITATGQRVTLRCSPRSGDLSVYWYQQSLDQGLQFLIQYYNGEERAKGNILERFSAQQFPDLHSELNLSSLELGDSALYFCASSVGVVGTDTQYFGPGTRLTVL.

The V and J genes are TRBV6-5 and TRBJ2-7, with D maybe TRBD1 (6 bases). CDR1 MNHEY and CDR2 SVGAGI come from the germline V gene. Trimming left V 7 bases short and J 5 bases short, with 18 bases between. The CDR3 covers 14 residues. This CDR3 is CASTRTDLLHEQYF. The CDR3 DNA reads as TGTGCCAGCACTAGGACAGATCTCCTCCACGAGCAGTACTTC.

This clone was observed a few times. This chain uses TRBV28 with TRBJ1-5; 7 nucleotides align to TRBD1. There are 16 residues in the CDR3. V was clipped by 6 bases and J by 2 bases; unmatched bases: 10. CDR1 is MDHEN, CDR2 SYDVKM, per germline. Written as DNA, the CDR3 is TGTGCCAGCAGCCTCACCCGACAGGGAGGCAATCAGCCCCAGCATTTT. Its protein product is CASSLTRQGGNQPQHF.

This chain uses TRBV5-4 with TRBJ2-5; 12 nucleotides line up with TRBD2. This CDR3 is built from 16 residues. The J segment lost 2 bases and the V segment lost 3 bases, leaving 5 bases of the junction unmatched. Germline lookup yields CDR1 SGHNT and CDR2 YYREEE (reference sequence). The CDR3 bases are TGTGCCAGCAGCTCCGGAGGACTAGCGGGACAAGAGACCCAGTACTTC. Translated: CASSSGGLAGQETQYF.

The chain carries TRBV11-3 and TRBJ2-1; TRBD2 matches 10 bases. The junction had 6 bases not matched to a gene; V was cut back by 5 bases and J by 5 bases. CDR3 length: 15 residues. Germline V gives CDR1 SGHNT, CDR2 YENEEA. This CDR3 is CASSPRTSGHNEQFF. CDR3 coding DNA: TGTGCCAGCAGCCCGCGGACTAGCGGACACAATGAGCAGTTCTTC.

In this sample, this clone turned up a few times. The rearrangement links TRBV3-1 (or the pseudogene TRBV3-2) to TRBJ2-1; D may be TRBD2 (6 bases). This CDR3 is built from 17 residues. Germline V CDR1 and CDR2: LGHDT, YNNKEL (reference sequence). V shed 0 bases and J shed 4 bases, with 16 bases lying between them. DNA for the CDR3: TGTGCCAGCAGCCAAGACCCCCACGGGAGCCGTTACAATGAGCAGTTCTTC. It specifies CASSQDPHGSRYNEQFF.

This chain uses TRBV12-2 with TRBJ1-2; no check of the table's D call, TRBD1, against the DNA was made. TRBV12-2 is a documented pseudogene. This CDR3 is 13 amino acids long. CDR3 in amino acids: CASRTEDREGYTF. For the CDR3, the DNA is TGTGCAAGTCGCACGGAGGACAGGGAGGGCTACACCTTC.

The chain recombines TRBV5-1 with TRBJ2-5, with TRBD2 matching over 14 bases. CDR1 and CDR2 from the germline V gene are SGHRS and YFSETQ. This CDR3 spans 16 amino acids. V shed 2 bases and J 5 bases; nucleotides not matched to a gene: 5. The CDR3 sequence: CASSLTGLAGEETQYF. CDR3 DNA sequence: TGCGCCAGCAGCTTAACGGGACTAGCGGGAGAGGAGACCCAGTACTTC.

The chain links TRBV28 to TRBJ1-1, with a tentative D call TRBD1 (5 bases). The CDR3 loop spans 17 amino acids. The germline CDR1 and CDR2 sequences are MDHEN and SYDVKM. V lost 4 bases to trimming and J lost 0 bases, with 18 bases between them. CDR3 sequence (DNA): TGTGCCAGCAGTTCGTCCGAGCGGGGCCGGATGAACACTGAAGCTTTCTTT. This encodes CASSSSERGRMNTEAFF. Based on the CDR3 plus reference TRBV28 and TRBJ1-1, the full variable domain is DVKVTQSSRYLVKRTGEKVFLECVQDMDHENMFWYRQDPGLGLRLIYFSYDVKMKEKGDIPEGYSVSREKKERFSLILESASTNQTSMYLCASSSSERGRMNTEAFFGQGTRLTVV.

The V call is TRBV10-1, the J call TRBJ2-7; D might be TRBD1 (5 bases). This CDR3 has 12 amino acids. Germline lookup yields CDR1 WNHNN and CDR2 SYGVQD (reference sequence). Trimming left V 6 bases short and J 3 bases short, with 9 bases between. CDR3 loop: CASSGHHYEQYF. In DNA, the CDR3 is TGCGCCAGCAGCGGACACCACTACGAGCAGTACTTC.

V and J are TRBV7-3 and TRBJ2-1; 15 bases fit TRBD2. CDR3 length: 18 amino acids. V lost 1 base to trimming and J lost 2 bases; unmatched junction nucleotides: 3. CDR1 and CDR2 from the germline V gene are SGHTA and FQGTGA. CDR3 protein: CASSLRTSGGEPYNEQFF. The CDR3 coding sequence is TGTGCCAGCAGCTTAAGGACTAGCGGGGGGGAACCCTACAATGAGCAGTTCTTC.

The chain couples TRBV7-9 to TRBJ1-4, with TRBD1 identical over 8 bases. V lost 1 base, J lost 7 bases, and 2 bases stayed unmatched. CDR3 size: 14 residues. Germline values: CDR1 SEHNR, CDR2 FQNEAQ (reference sequence). This CDR3 is CASSLGQGAEKLFF. The CDR3 DNA reads as TGTGCCAGCAGCTTAGGGCAGGGGGCTGAAAAACTGTTTTTT.

This chain uses TRBV7-2 with TRBJ1-2, with 9 bases aligning to TRBD1. Germline V gene data show CDR1 as SGHTA and CDR2 as FQGNSA. The CDR3 totals 14 residues. Unmatched junction bases numbered 7, after V lost 5 bases and J lost 6 bases. CDR3 region: CASSLTGGSHGYTF. In DNA form, the CDR3 reads TGTGCCAGCAGCCTTACAGGGGGCAGCCATGGCTACACCTTC.

This clone has just one count. The rearrangement links TRBV12-5 to TRBJ2-1; TRBD2 might be the D (6 bases). The CDR3 sequence is 15 residues long. Germline V gene lookup returns CDR1 LGHNT and CDR2 FRNRAP. The V gene lost 8 bases and the J gene lost 10 bases, with 24 bases spanning the gap. The CDR3 spells CASSSGTAAGWEQFF. The DNA of the CDR3 is TGTGCTAGTTCCTCCGGGACTGCAGCGGGTTGGGAGCAGTTCTTC.

This chain uses TRBV2 with TRBJ2-7; the match to TRBD2 covers 9 bases. V gave up 3 bases and J gave up 2 bases; unmatched junction bases: 2. Germline V gives CDR1 SNHLY, CDR2 FYNNEI. CDR3 size: 14 residues. Written as DNA, the CDR3 is TGTGCCAGCAGTGATAGCGGGAGTACCTACGAGCAGTACTTC. Amino acid sequence: CASSDSGSTYEQYF.

This CDR3 is CASSYPGTGVRQTQYF. Here the CDR3 DNA reads TGTGCCAGCAGTTACCCCGGGACAGGGGTCAGGCAGACCCAGTACTTC. This chain connects TRBV6-5 to TRBJ2-5, with 10 nucleotides matching TRBD1. From germline, CDR1 is MNHEY and CDR2 SVGAGI. V shed 2 bases and J 6 bases; nucleotides not matched to a gene: 9. The CDR3 consists of 16 residues.

The CDR3 nucleotides are TGTGCCAGCAGCGTAGGGGGGACAGGGGTCCAAGAGACCCAGTACTTC. Translated, it gives CASSVGGTGVQETQYF. The gene calls are TRBV9 and TRBJ2-5; 10 positions agree with TRBD1. V lost 0 bases, J lost 1 base, and 3 bases stayed unmatched. The CDR3 is 16 amino acids. Germline CDR1 SGDLS, CDR2 YYNGEE.

This rearrangement joins TRBV7-9 to TRBJ1-2, with D unresolved. Germline assignment: CDR1 SEHNR and CDR2 FQNEAQ (reference sequence). V was clipped by 1 base and J by 4 bases, with 13 bases between them. This CDR3 is 15 amino acids long. In DNA form, the CDR3 reads TGTGCCAGCAGCTTAGGATCTGCCGACTCCTATGGCTACACCTTC. Protein: CASSLGSADSYGYTF.

V usage is TRBV6-5 and J usage is TRBJ1-2; D might be TRBD1 (6 bases). The CDR3 consists of 12 residues. Looked up from germline, CDR1 is MNHEY and CDR2 is SVGAGI. Between the trimmed V and J ends, which lost 6 bases and 2 bases, there was a span of 7 bases. The CDR3 spells CASRDSNYGYTF. CDR3 bases: TGTGCCAGCAGGGACAGCAACTATGGCTACACCTTC.

The rearrangement uses TRBV11-3 and TRBJ1-1; tentative D call: TRBD1 (5 bases). The CDR3 contains 14 residues. The V gene's germline CDR1 is SGHNT and CDR2 YENEEA. V lost 6 bases to trimming and J lost 4 bases, with 15 bases between them. CDR3 amino acids: CASSPVGGSTEAFF. In DNA, the CDR3 is TGTGCCAGCAGTCCAGTCGGGGGGAGCACTGAAGCTTTCTTT.

The chain joins TRBV3-1 (or the pseudogene TRBV3-2) to TRBJ2-7; 12 bases match TRBD2. Germline V gene sequence: CDR1 LGHDT, CDR2 YNNKEL (reference sequence). This CDR3 is 16 amino acids long. V lost 4 bases and J lost 0; bases outside the gene matches: 4. The CDR3 loop is CASSPGLAGSSYEQYF. As DNA, the CDR3 is TGTGCCAGCAGCCCTGGACTAGCGGGGAGCTCCTACGAGCAGTACTTC.

The chain joins TRBV11-2 to TRBJ1-5; 9 bases are shared with TRBD1. Germline-derived CDR1 and CDR2 are SGHAT and FQNNGV. The CDR3 length is 16 residues. V dropped 0 bases and J dropped 7; count of bases not matched to a gene: 7. The CDR3 here is CASSLDLGQGGQPQHF. CDR3 nucleotides: TGTGCCAGCAGCTTAGATTTGGGACAGGGAGGGCAGCCCCAGCATTTT.

The chain is built from TRBV9 and TRBJ1-2; tentatively, D is TRBD1 (6 bases). Germline values: CDR1 SGDLS, CDR2 YYNGEE. The CDR3 length is 13 residues. The germline V and J ends were trimmed by 3 bases and 5 bases, with 11 bases remaining between them. The CDR3 DNA is TGTGCCAGCAGCGAACAGGGCGATTATGGCTACACCTTC. It translates to CASSEQGDYGYTF.

The chain links TRBV10-3 to TRBJ1-2; D not certain. Germline CDR1 ENHRY, CDR2 SYGVKD. The CDR3 covers 14 residues. V was pared by 3 bases and J by 7 bases, with 15 bases between. CDR3 bases: TGTGCCATCAGTGATGTATCTGAAGCGGGTGGCTACACCTTC. The encoded protein is CAISDVSEAGGYTF.

The chain employs TRBV30 and TRBJ2-3, with 13 positions matching TRBD2. With V trimmed by 1 base and J by 3 bases, 4 bases remained unmatched. The germline CDR1 and CDR2 sequences are GTSNPN and SVGIG (reference sequence). CDR3 length: 16 amino acids. DNA for the CDR3: TGTGCCTGGAGTGGCCGGACTAGCGGGGGAACAGATACGCAGTATTTT. This sequence encodes CAWSGRTSGGTDTQYF. Full variable domain (remainder filled in from reference TRBV30 and TRBJ2-3): SQTIHQWPATLVQPVGSPLSLECTVEGTSNPNLYWYRQAAGRGLQLLFYSVGIGQISSEVPQNLSASRPQDRQFILSSKKLLLSDSGFYLCAWSGRTSGGTDTQYFGPGTRLTVL.

The V call is TRBV11-2, the J call TRBJ1-1, with D possibly TRBD1 on 6 matching bases. The germline V and J ends were trimmed by 2 bases and 8 bases, with 12 bases remaining between them. Germline V gene sequence: CDR1 SGHAT, CDR2 FQNNGV. This CDR3 is 13 amino acids long. The CDR3, as DNA: TGTGCCAGCAGCTTAAATATACAGGGAGAAGCTTTCTTT. Amino acids: CASSLNIQGEAFF.

The rearrangement uses TRBV3-1 (or the pseudogene TRBV3-2) and TRBJ2-2; TRBD2 aligns across 7 bases. V lost 0 bases, J lost 5 bases, and 12 bases stayed unmatched. In germline, CDR1 is LGHDT, CDR2 YNNKEL (reference sequence). CDR3 length: 18 amino acids. The CDR3 coding sequence is TGTGCCAGCAGCCAAGATAGTTGGCAGGGACTATGGACCGGGGAGCTGTTTTTT. This sequence encodes CASSQDSWQGLWTGELFF.

This chain links TRBV5-1 with TRBJ2-7; 10 nucleotides line up with TRBD1. V shed 4 bases, J shed 7 bases, and the junction held 8 bases outside the gene matches. The length of the CDR3 is 14 residues. CDR1 and CDR2 from the germline V gene are SGHRS and YFSETQ. The CDR3 spells CASSPPTGGLEQYF. CDR3 bases: TGCGCCAGCAGCCCCCCGACAGGGGGCTTGGAGCAGTACTTC.